This is a list of T cell receptor beta chains from one sample in a study of blood T cell repertoires in COVID-19. The table came from immunoSEQ multiplex PCR; TCRdb's copy has only in-frame clones and leaves some out. The sample carries 100,000 to 150,000 clones, approximately 84% recorded once. Sequenced sample: peripheral blood. These receptors originate from a woman between 55 and 75 years old with acute or convalescent COVID-19. Each CDR3 is given with its conserved first and last residue. Fields, in order: V gene, J gene, D gene, clone size, CDR3 DNA, CDR3 protein. The D gene is left open where the match is weak. Not every row has a clone size; where given, it reads once, few, many or a size class.

v_call: TRBV27
j_call: TRBJ2-2
d_call: -
clone_size: -
cdr3_nt: TGTGCCAGCTTAGGGGAGCTGTTTTTT
cdr3_aa: CASLGELFF

v_call: TRBV6-6
j_call: TRBJ1-5
d_call: TRBD1
clone_size: -
cdr3_nt: TGTGCCAGCAGTTACTCGACAGGGTTTCAGCCCCAGCATTTT
cdr3_aa: CASSYSTGFQPQHF

v_call: TRBV19
j_call: TRBJ1-2
d_call: TRBD1
clone_size: -
cdr3_nt: TGTGCCAGTATTCCAGCCTATTTAGGGGGCGATGGCTACACCTTC
cdr3_aa: CASIPAYLGGDGYTF

v_call: TRBV7-3
j_call: TRBJ1-1
d_call: TRBD1
clone_size: -
cdr3_nt: TGTGCCAGCAGCACTGGACAGGCGAACACTGAAGCTTTCTTT
cdr3_aa: CASSTGQANTEAFF

v_call: TRBV15
j_call: TRBJ1-4
d_call: -
clone_size: -
cdr3_nt: TGTGCCACCAGCAGAGCAAACCAACAGGGAGAAAAACTGTTTTTT
cdr3_aa: CATSRANQQGEKLFF

v_call: TRBV5-4
j_call: TRBJ2-7
d_call: -
clone_size: once
cdr3_nt: TGTGCCAGCAGTTGGACCGGACAGAACGAGCAGTACTTC
cdr3_aa: CASSWTGQNEQYF

v_call: TRBV7-8
j_call: TRBJ1-5
d_call: TRBD1
clone_size: -
cdr3_nt: TGTGCCAGCAGCCCGGACAGGGGGCGTAATCAGCCCCAGCATTTT
cdr3_aa: CASSPDRGRNQPQHF

v_call: TRBV5-1
j_call: TRBJ2-5
d_call: -
clone_size: -
cdr3_nt: TGCGCCAGCAGCTTGGCTGGTGCAGAGGACCAGTACTTC
cdr3_aa: CASSLAGAEDQYF

v_call: TRBV18
j_call: TRBJ1-5
d_call: -
clone_size: -
cdr3_nt: TGTGCCAGCTCACCGGGACTCCGCAATCAGCCCCAGCATTTT
cdr3_aa: CASSPGLRNQPQHF

v_call: TRBV19
j_call: TRBJ1-1
d_call: -
clone_size: -
cdr3_nt: TGTGCCAGTAGTATCTTGGGGCGAGTCACTGAAGCTTTCTTT
cdr3_aa: CASSILGRVTEAFF

v_call: TRBV9
j_call: TRBJ1-4
d_call: TRBD1
clone_size: -
cdr3_nt: TGTGCCAGCAGCCCCCAGGACAGGGATGAAAAACTGTTTTTT
cdr3_aa: CASSPQDRDEKLFF

v_call: TRBV3-1/TRBV3-2
j_call: TRBJ1-1
d_call: -
clone_size: once
cdr3_nt: TGTGCCAGCAGCCACCAGGGCACTGAAGCTTTCTTT
cdr3_aa: CASSHQGTEAFF

v_call: TRBV2
j_call: TRBJ2-2
d_call: -
clone_size: once
cdr3_nt: TGTGCCAGCAACGCGCACCTACCCACCGGGGAGCTGTTTTTT
cdr3_aa: CASNAHLPTGELFF

v_call: TRBV2
j_call: TRBJ1-2
d_call: -
clone_size: -
cdr3_nt: TGTGCCAGCCTAGTAAACGTCTATGGCTACACCTTC
cdr3_aa: CASLVNVYGYTF

v_call: TRBV7-6
j_call: TRBJ1-1
d_call: -
clone_size: -
cdr3_nt: TGTGCCAGCAGCGCAGGCGGGGGCTACGGGAACACTGAAGCTTTCTTT
cdr3_aa: CASSAGGGYGNTEAFF

v_call: TRBV7-9
j_call: TRBJ2-6
d_call: -
clone_size: -
cdr3_nt: TGTGCCAGCAGCTCCCAGATAAGCTCTGGGGCCAACGTCCTGACTTTC
cdr3_aa: CASSSQISSGANVLTF

v_call: TRBV6-2/TRBV6-3
j_call: TRBJ1-1
d_call: -
clone_size: -
cdr3_nt: TGTGCCAGCAGCCCCGGATGGGAGGGCCCCACTGAAGCTTTCTTT
cdr3_aa: CASSPGWEGPTEAFF

v_call: TRBV24-1
j_call: TRBJ1-2
d_call: TRBD1
clone_size: -
cdr3_nt: TGTGCCACCAGTGATTTTGCAGGGGGTGGCTACACCTTC
cdr3_aa: CATSDFAGGGYTF

v_call: TRBV5-4
j_call: TRBJ1-6
d_call: TRBD1
clone_size: -
cdr3_nt: TGTGCCAGCACCCTTAGAAGACAGGGGAGTGGTTCACCCCTCCACTTT
cdr3_aa: CASTLRRQGSGSPLHF

v_call: TRBV7-9
j_call: TRBJ1-1
d_call: TRBD1
clone_size: few
cdr3_nt: TGTGCCAGCAGCTTGACGCCGGGACAGGGGAGAATGGACACTGAAGCTTTCTTT
cdr3_aa: CASSLTPGQGRMDTEAFF

v_call: TRBV2
j_call: TRBJ1-1
d_call: TRBD1
clone_size: -
cdr3_nt: TGTGCCAGCAGTGCGGCACAGGGGATGAACACTGAAGCTTTCTTT
cdr3_aa: CASSAAQGMNTEAFF

v_call: TRBV30
j_call: TRBJ2-7
d_call: -
clone_size: -
cdr3_nt: TGTGCCTGGGCGGGCAGGAGGCGGCAAGAGCAGTACTTC
cdr3_aa: CAWAGRRRQEQYF

v_call: TRBV18
j_call: TRBJ1-2
d_call: TRBD1
clone_size: -
cdr3_nt: TGTGCCAGCTCACCGGACAGGGTCATCAACTACACCTTC
cdr3_aa: CASSPDRVINYTF

v_call: TRBV24-1
j_call: TRBJ2-5
d_call: -
clone_size: -
cdr3_nt: TGTGCCACCAGTGATTATCAAGGGGGACCGCAAGAGACCCAGTACTTC
cdr3_aa: CATSDYQGGPQETQYF

v_call: TRBV5-6
j_call: TRBJ1-2
d_call: TRBD1
clone_size: -
cdr3_nt: TGTGCCAGCTTAACCGGGACAGGGAGGATCTATGGCTACACCTTC
cdr3_aa: CASLTGTGRIYGYTF

v_call: TRBV6-5
j_call: TRBJ1-4
d_call: -
clone_size: once
cdr3_nt: TGTGCCAGCAGACCACCTCGCGGGGGCAGGGAAAAACTGTTTTTT
cdr3_aa: CASRPPRGGREKLFF

v_call: TRBV20-1
j_call: TRBJ2-7
d_call: -
clone_size: -
cdr3_nt: TGCAGTGCTAGTGACTATGGCGAGGGCGGGTACGAGCAGTACTTC
cdr3_aa: CSASDYGEGGYEQYF

v_call: TRBV7-9
j_call: TRBJ1-4
d_call: -
clone_size: once
cdr3_nt: TGTGCCAGCAGCTCGCAGGGAGGGGCGTCTGAAAAACTGTTTTTT
cdr3_aa: CASSSQGGASEKLFF

v_call: TRBV27
j_call: TRBJ1-2
d_call: -
clone_size: -
cdr3_nt: TGTGCCAGCAGTTGGCGGGGGGGATCTAACTATGGCTACACCTTC
cdr3_aa: CASSWRGGSNYGYTF

v_call: TRBV12-3/TRBV12-4
j_call: TRBJ1-1
d_call: TRBD1
clone_size: -
cdr3_nt: TGTGCCAGCATCCCGGACAGGGGTACTGAAGCTTTCTTT
cdr3_aa: CASIPDRGTEAFF

v_call: TRBV30
j_call: TRBJ1-4
d_call: TRBD1
clone_size: -
cdr3_nt: TGTGCCTGGGGGGACAGGGTTAATGAAAAACTGTTTTTT
cdr3_aa: CAWGDRVNEKLFF

v_call: TRBV2
j_call: TRBJ1-1
d_call: TRBD1
clone_size: -
cdr3_nt: TGTGCCAGCAGCGGACAGGGGGTGGGAGCTTTCTTT
cdr3_aa: CASSGQGVGAFF

v_call: TRBV3-1/TRBV3-2
j_call: TRBJ2-7
d_call: -
clone_size: -
cdr3_nt: TGTGCCAGCAGGGGGCAGGTGGGTAACGAGCAGTACTTC
cdr3_aa: CASRGQVGNEQYF

v_call: TRBV19
j_call: TRBJ1-4
d_call: -
clone_size: -
cdr3_nt: TGTGCCAGTAACACGGGCAGGGCCTACAATGAAAAACTGTTTTTT
cdr3_aa: CASNTGRAYNEKLFF

v_call: TRBV5-1
j_call: TRBJ1-4
d_call: -
clone_size: -
cdr3_nt: TGCGCCAGCAGCTTGGCCGACAGAATCGAGGAACTGTTTTTT
cdr3_aa: CASSLADRIEELFF

v_call: TRBV27
j_call: TRBJ1-1
d_call: -
clone_size: -
cdr3_nt: TGTGCCAGCAGTTCGGCTACAGGGTTGAACACTGAAGCTTTCTTT
cdr3_aa: CASSSATGLNTEAFF

v_call: TRBV5-1
j_call: TRBJ1-4
d_call: TRBD1
clone_size: -
cdr3_nt: TGCGCCAGCAGCTTGGTAATCGGCGGACAGGGGTTATTTAATGAAAAACTGTTTTTT
cdr3_aa: CASSLVIGGQGLFNEKLFF

v_call: TRBV19
j_call: TRBJ1-2
d_call: -
clone_size: -
cdr3_nt: TGTGCCAGTAGTATAAGACAGGCCCGCTATGGCTACACCTTC
cdr3_aa: CASSIRQARYGYTF

v_call: TRBV5-1
j_call: TRBJ1-2
d_call: TRBD1
clone_size: once
cdr3_nt: TGCGCCAGCAGCTTGGGAATACCGGGACAGGGATCGGGCTATGGCTACACCTTC
cdr3_aa: CASSLGIPGQGSGYGYTF

v_call: TRBV24-1
j_call: TRBJ1-1
d_call: -
clone_size: -
cdr3_nt: TGTGCCACCAGGGAAGGAGGACGCACTGAAGCTTTCTTT
cdr3_aa: CATREGGRTEAFF

v_call: TRBV18
j_call: TRBJ2-5
d_call: -
clone_size: -
cdr3_nt: TGTGCCAGCTCACCACCCCTCAGTCAAGAGACCCAGTACTTC
cdr3_aa: CASSPPLSQETQYF

v_call: TRBV24-1
j_call: TRBJ2-2
d_call: TRBD1
clone_size: -
cdr3_nt: TGTGCCACCAGTGAGACAGGGTCGAACACCGGGGAGCTGTTTTTT
cdr3_aa: CATSETGSNTGELFF

v_call: TRBV30
j_call: TRBJ1-1
d_call: -
clone_size: -
cdr3_nt: TGTGCTGCTACATACGGGGGGAGGACTGAAGCTTTCTTT
cdr3_aa: CAATYGGRTEAFF

v_call: TRBV2
j_call: TRBJ1-2
d_call: TRBD1
clone_size: -
cdr3_nt: TGTGCCAGCAGTTCGGACAGGAGGAACTATGGCTACACCTTC
cdr3_aa: CASSSDRRNYGYTF

v_call: TRBV5-1
j_call: TRBJ1-6
d_call: -
clone_size: -
cdr3_nt: TGCGCCAGCAGCTTGCGCGGGAGCTCCTATAATTCACCCCTCCACTTT
cdr3_aa: CASSLRGSSYNSPLHF

v_call: TRBV19
j_call: TRBJ1-1
d_call: TRBD1
clone_size: -
cdr3_nt: TGTGCCAGTAGTACAATCAGGGGGCCTAAAGGCCCTGAAGCTTTCTTT
cdr3_aa: CASSTIRGPKGPEAFF

v_call: TRBV5-5
j_call: TRBJ1-1
d_call: -
clone_size: -
cdr3_nt: TGTGCCAGCAGCTTGGCCCACCGGGGTAACACTGAAGCTTTCTTT
cdr3_aa: CASSLAHRGNTEAFF

v_call: TRBV19
j_call: TRBJ2-5
d_call: TRBD1
clone_size: -
cdr3_nt: TGTGCCAGTAGTATCCGGGGACAGGGGGCTTTGCAGACCCAGTACTTC
cdr3_aa: CASSIRGQGALQTQYF

v_call: TRBV7-2
j_call: TRBJ2-3
d_call: TRBD1
clone_size: -
cdr3_nt: TGTGCCAGCAGCTTAGACAGGGGACCAAATACGCAGTATTTT
cdr3_aa: CASSLDRGPNTQYF

v_call: TRBV19
j_call: TRBJ2-3
d_call: -
clone_size: -
cdr3_nt: TGTGCCAGTAGTATGGCTAGCGGCACAGATACGCAGTATTTT
cdr3_aa: CASSMASGTDTQYF

v_call: TRBV10-3
j_call: TRBJ1-5
d_call: -
clone_size: few
cdr3_nt: TGTGCCATCGCCCGGGGGGGTAATCAGCCCCAGCATTTT
cdr3_aa: CAIARGGNQPQHF

v_call: TRBV28
j_call: TRBJ1-1
d_call: -
clone_size: -
cdr3_nt: TGTGCCAGCAGTTTACCCCTCGCGATTAACACTGAAGCTTTCTTT
cdr3_aa: CASSLPLAINTEAFF

v_call: TRBV10-3
j_call: TRBJ1-1
d_call: -
clone_size: -
cdr3_nt: TGTGCCATCAGGGTACAGGGCCTGAACACTGAAGCTTTCTTT
cdr3_aa: CAIRVQGLNTEAFF

v_call: TRBV6-1
j_call: TRBJ1-1
d_call: -
clone_size: -
cdr3_nt: TGTGCCAGCAGTGAACTCCCCAGAAACACTGAAGCTTTCTTT
cdr3_aa: CASSELPRNTEAFF

v_call: TRBV6-1
j_call: TRBJ2-2
d_call: -
clone_size: many
cdr3_nt: TGTGCCAGCAGTGAGGTAGAGACCGGGGAGCTGTTTTTT
cdr3_aa: CASSEVETGELFF

v_call: TRBV11-2
j_call: TRBJ2-5
d_call: -
clone_size: -
cdr3_nt: TGTGCCAGCAGCTTGGGGGGACTGCAAGAGACCCAGTACTTC
cdr3_aa: CASSLGGLQETQYF